Below are 20 T cell receptor beta chains sequenced from a single sample in a study of cytomegalovirus exposure and HLA in healthy donors (dated by TCRdb to the late 2010s). The library came from the immunoSEQ multiplex PCR assay. A mixture of 60 forward primers for TCR Vbeta segments and 13 reverse primers for TCR Jbeta segments was used in the multiplex PCR. TCRdb carries this immuneACCESS record with in-frame sequences only. Its versions omit some clonotypes, under half of them owing to an unresolved V gene in the studies checked, with the rest unexplained. Within this sample are approximately 150,000 clones, with more than 75% of them counted one time only. 2.5% to 3% of the sample belongs to the ten largest clones. Material: PBMCs. These receptors originate from a man aged 25-40 years in good health and CMV-seropositive.

This clone was counted only a few times. The chain uses TRBV5-1 and TRBJ1-1, with 7 bases aligning to TRBD1. This CDR3 has 15 residues. V gave up 2 bases and J gave up 5 bases; unmatched junction bases: 9. Per germline, CDR1 SGHRS and CDR2 YFSETQ. CDR3 loop: CASSLTGAAGTEAFF. CDR3 coding DNA: TGCGCCAGCAGCTTAACAGGGGCGGCAGGAACTGAAGCTTTCTTT.

The CDR3 DNA sequence: TGTGCCAGCAGTGCGTGGGTAAAGGGAGACAATGAGCAGTTCTTC. It encodes CASSAWVKGDNEQFF. This sequence joins TRBV6-5 and TRBJ2-1, with a possible D match to TRBD2 (5 bases). CDR3 length: 15 residues. Deletions cut 5 bases from V and 5 bases from J, with 16 bases between. Per germline, CDR1 MNHEY and CDR2 SVGAGI.

The rearrangement links TRBV7-9 to TRBJ1-1, with D tentatively TRBD1 (6 bases). Between the trimmed V and J ends, which lost 0 bases and 1 base, there was a span of 12 bases. CDR3 length: 16 amino acids. Germline CDR1 and CDR2: SEHNR and FQNEAQ (reference sequence). CDR3 protein: CASSLAGGGRNTEAFF. The CDR3 coding sequence is TGTGCCAGCAGCTTAGCAGGGGGTGGTAGGAACACTGAAGCTTTCTTT.

The chain links TRBV5-1 to TRBJ2-2; TRBD2 might be the D (6 bases). Trimming left V 6 bases short and J 3 bases short, with 9 bases between. Germline-derived CDR1 and CDR2 are SGHRS and YFSETQ. The CDR3 totals 13 residues. CDR3 sequence reads: CASMGGDTGELFF. The DNA of the CDR3 is TGCGCCAGCATGGGGGGAGACACCGGGGAGCTGTTTTTT.

This clone occurred a few times. The chain has TRBV7-2 and TRBJ2-3; 7 nucleotides agree with TRBD1. CDR1 and CDR2 from the germline V gene are SGHTA and FQGNSA. The CDR3 sequence is 14 residues long. The junction had 4 bases not matched to a gene; V was cut back by 1 base and J by 6 bases. CDR3 amino acids: CASSLGQGRDTQYF. CDR3 bases: TGTGCCAGCAGCTTAGGACAGGGTCGGGATACGCAGTATTTT.

Notes on this clone: Germline and junction disagree at one end, which may indicate a read error. This rearrangement joins TRBV7-9 to TRBJ2-1; D perhaps matches TRBD1 (5 bases). Germline CDR1 reads SEHNR; CDR2 reads FQNEAQ (reference sequence). The CDR3 sequence is 12 residues long. The CDR3 loop reads CSSSSSQGTAFF. In nucleotides, the CDR3 is TGTTCCAGCAGCTCCTCGCAGGGAACTGCGTTCTTC. The full variable domain, completed using reference TRBV7-9 and TRBJ2-1, is DTGVSQNPRHKITKRGQNVTFRCDPISEHNRLYWYRQTLGQGPEFLTYFQNEAQLEKSRLLSDRFSAERPKGSFSTLEIQRTEQGDSAMYLCSSSSSQGTAFFGPGTRLTVL.

The chain joins TRBV7-7 to TRBJ2-7; tentative D call: TRBD1 (5 bases). CDR3 length: 15 residues. From germline, CDR1 is SSHAT and CDR2 FNYEAQ (reference sequence). This CDR3 reads CASSLARVLSYEQYV. DNA for the CDR3: TGTGCTAGCAGCTTAGCCAGGGTTCTATCCTACGAGCAGTACGTC.

The V and J genes are TRBV18 and TRBJ1-2, with 9 bases fitting TRBD1. This CDR3 is 17 amino acids long. Per germline, CDR1 KGHSH and CDR2 LQKENI. V shed 3 bases, J shed 7 bases, and the junction held 15 bases outside the gene matches. Here the CDR3 DNA reads TGTGCCAGCTCACCTAACGAAGCACCGGGACAGGGAGGTGGCTACACCTTC. Translation gives CASSPNEAPGQGGGYTF. Using reference TRBV18 and TRBJ1-2 for the parts outside the CDR3, the full variable domain is NAGVMQNPRHLVRRRGQEARLRCSPMKGHSHVYWYRQLPEEGLKFMVYLQKENIIDESGMPKERFSAEFPKEGPSILRIQQVVRGDSAAYFCASSPNEAPGQGGGYTFGSGTRLTVV.

The chain combines TRBV18 with TRBJ2-4, with 10 positions matching TRBD2. J gave up 9 bases and V 3 bases, and 5 bases lay outside the gene matches. The CDR3 covers 14 residues. From germline, CDR1 is KGHSH and CDR2 LQKENI. CDR3 coding DNA: TGTGCCAGCTCACCCGGGACTAGCGACGGCATTCAGTACTTC. Its protein product is CASSPGTSDGIQYF.

The V call is TRBV2, the J call TRBJ1-2; the match to TRBD1 covers 11 bases. Trimming at V came to 6 bases and at J to 4 bases, leaving 4 bases not matched to a gene. Germline CDR1 and CDR2: SNHLY and FYNNEI. The CDR3 is 14 residues long. DNA of the CDR3: TGTGCCAGCAGGGGAGGACAGGGGGCCTATGGCTACACCTTC. Translation gives CASRGGQGAYGYTF.

As to this clone: A read error may produce the germline difference seen at one junction end. The chain recombines TRBV7-9 with TRBJ2-7, with a possible D match to TRBD1 (6 bases). The CDR3 is 12 amino acids. In germline, CDR1 is SEHNR, CDR2 FQNEAQ (reference sequence). Here the CDR3 reads CSSTTGSYEQYF. The CDR3 DNA is TGTTCCAGCACCACAGGGTCCTACGAGCAGTACTTC.

This chain connects TRBV7-9 to TRBJ2-2; 8 positions agree with TRBD1. V lost 2 bases to trimming and J lost 3 bases; unmatched junction nucleotides: 8. Germline V gives CDR1 SEHNR, CDR2 FQNEAQ (reference sequence). The CDR3 runs to 17 residues. The CDR3 spells CASSLSLYRGDTGELFF. The CDR3 DNA is TGTGCCAGCAGCTTATCCCTATACAGGGGGGACACCGGGGAGCTGTTTTTT.

Only one count was recorded for this clone. The chain has TRBV29-1 and TRBJ2-1; maybe TRBD2 (5 bases). Germline lookup yields CDR1 SQVTM and CDR2 ANQGSEA. The CDR3 covers 15 residues. V was trimmed by 3 bases and J by 2 bases, leaving 14 bases between them. CDR3 sequence reads: CSVEDTLAPYNEQFF. In nucleotides, the CDR3 is TGCAGCGTTGAGGATACCCTAGCACCCTACAATGAGCAGTTCTTC.

V gene TRBV27 combines with J gene TRBJ2-1; 9 nucleotides match TRBD2. V lost 0 bases, J lost 8 bases, and 11 bases stayed unmatched. Germline V gene sequence: CDR1 MNHEY, CDR2 SMNVEV (reference sequence). The CDR3 has 17 residues. CDR3 in DNA: TGTGCCAGCAGTTTATCAGGGGCGGGAGGGCCCGGGGATGAGCAGTTCTTC. Translated, it gives CASSLSGAGGPGDEQFF.

V and J are TRBV7-9 and TRBJ2-5; perhaps TRBD2 as D (7 bases). The CDR3 runs 15 residues. Trimming shortened V by 6 bases and J by 2 bases, and 16 bases separated the two germline ends. Germline CDR1 reads SEHNR; CDR2 reads FQNEAQ (reference sequence). CDR3 bases: TGTGCCAGCAGGCGTCGCGGGGGCCATCAAGAGACCCAGTACTTC. This codes for CASRRRGGHQETQYF.

The chain carries TRBV9 and TRBJ1-1, with 10 nucleotides matching TRBD1. This CDR3 is built from 14 residues. With 2 bases clipped from V and 5 bases from J, the junction kept 3 bases outside the gene matches. Germline assignment: CDR1 SGDLS and CDR2 YYNGEE. CDR3 DNA: TGTGCCAGCAGCGTTGGGACAGGGGAGACTGAAGCTTTCTTT. Encoded protein: CASSVGTGETEAFF.

The gene calls are TRBV9 and TRBJ2-3, with D possibly being TRBD2 (6 bases). V was clipped by 0 bases and J by 4 bases, with 12 bases between them. The CDR3 runs 15 residues. Germline CDR1 SGDLS, CDR2 YYNGEE. CDR3 in amino acids: CASSVGTKTPDTQYF. For the CDR3, the DNA is TGTGCCAGCAGCGTAGGGACTAAAACCCCAGATACGCAGTATTTT.

The chain combines TRBV4-1 with TRBJ2-1; no reliable D call. The V gene's germline CDR1 is MGHRA and CDR2 YSYEKL. CDR3 length equals 15 residues. Trimming pared 0 bases from V and 6 bases from J, leaving 12 bases between. CDR3: CASSQEGYGPNEQFF. The CDR3 region has the DNA TGCGCCAGCAGCCAAGAAGGATATGGGCCCAATGAGCAGTTCTTC.

This clone was recorded only once. The CDR3 spells CASSLGGTSEQYEQYF. CDR3 DNA: TGTGCCAGCAGCTTAGGGGGGACTAGCGAACAGTACGAGCAGTACTTC. V gene TRBV11-3 combines with J gene TRBJ2-7; 10 bases are a match to TRBD2. CDR1 SGHNT and CDR2 YENEEA come from the germline V gene. V gave up 1 base and J gave up 4 bases; unmatched junction bases: 7. The CDR3 runs to 16 residues.

The DNA of the CDR3 is TGTGCCAGTAGTATGAGACGGGACTATCAAGAGACCCAGTACTTC. Its translation is CASSMRRDYQETQYF. The chain combines TRBV19 with TRBJ2-5; 7 bases agree with TRBD2. The V and J ends lost 3 bases and 2 bases, in that order; junction bases with no gene match: 6. Germline CDR1 is LNHDA and CDR2 is SQIVND (reference sequence). The CDR3 has 15 residues.